The entry below describes one TCR beta chain. Antigen: not known. The sample comes from a study of OX40 agonist ivuxolimab in advanced cancers. About the study: Patients achieving partial responses numbered three: one hepatocellular carcinoma case and two cutaneous melanoma cases. Study outcomes and limitations: Expanded clones tended on average to be more numerous among CD8+ T cells than CD4+. Which antigen the expanded peripheral T cells recognized is unknown.

Only in-frame clones appear in the TCRdb table, and some are missing; sequencing was by immunoSEQ multiplex PCR. The table includes more than 55,000 clones, roughly 89% detected once. V lost 0 bases, J lost 4 bases, and 15 bases lay in between. This CDR3 comprises 16 residues. Looked up from germline, CDR1 is MNHNS and CDR2 is SASEGT. Source: CD4+ or CD8+ T cells sorted from blood, taken in a trial of the OX40 agonist ivuxolimab. This clonotype was obtained from an adult with an advanced solid tumor such as melanoma, head and neck, liver or kidney cancer. J is TRBJ2-5 and V is TRBV6-1, with a weak D call TRBD2 (5 bases). CDR3 residues: CASSEALRVARETQYF. The CDR3 DNA reads TGTGCCAGCAGTGAAGCGCTTCGGGTAGCGAGAGAGACCCAGTACTTC.